Below are 24 T cell receptor beta chains sequenced from a single sample in a study of naive and memory T cell subsets. TCR cDNA received a 3' ligated oligonucleotide that carried a UMI. Four PCR rounds used nested alpha and beta constant region primers plus the SP2 primer. TCRdb redid the calling of the 5' RACE reads with MiXCR, one entry per CDR3 protein. Among 55,000 to 70,000 distinct CDR3 sequences listed, roughly 7.5% were seen once. The receptors derive from a female donor in good health.

In this sample, this clonotype turned up a few times. The rearrangement joins TRBV6-1 to TRBJ2-1; 7 bases match TRBD2. This CDR3 region has 16 residues. Germline CDR1 MNHNS, CDR2 SASEGT. Germline trimming cut 1 base from V and 2 bases from J; bases unmatched to any gene: 5. The CDR3 DNA reads TGTGCCAGCAGTGAAGTTGGCGGGGGACCCTACAATGAGCAGTTCTTC. Its translation is CASSEVGGGPYNEQFF.

This clonotype was recorded a few times. The chain links TRBV5-1 to TRBJ1-2; D unclear. V dropped 5 bases and J dropped 2 bases, with 16 bases sitting between them. The CDR3 runs to 15 residues. In germline, CDR1 is SGHRS, CDR2 YFSETQ. The CDR3 sequence: CASREGIVRNYGYTF. CDR3 coding DNA: TGCGCCAGCAGGGAAGGGATCGTACGGAACTATGGCTACACCTTC.

This clonotype was observed many times. This sequence joins TRBV6-2 or TRBV6-3 and TRBJ1-1; no reliable D call. The germline CDR1 and CDR2 sequences are MNHEY and SVGEGT. V dropped 1 base and J dropped 4 bases, with 7 bases sitting between them. The CDR3 is 13 amino acids. The CDR3 sequence: CASSYFRGTEAFF. DNA of the CDR3: TGTGCCAGCAGTTACTTTAGAGGCACTGAAGCTTTCTTT.

The table lists this clonotype with many counts. The chain links TRBV5-1 to TRBJ2-1; TRBD2 agrees at 14 bases. This CDR3 has 16 residues. V lost 3 bases, J lost 4 bases, and 3 bases stayed unmatched. The germline CDR1 and CDR2 sequences are SGHRS and YFSETQ. The CDR3 spells CASSWGLAGAYNEQFF. The DNA for the CDR3 is TGCGCCAGCAGCTGGGGACTAGCGGGGGCATACAATGAGCAGTTCTTC.

There are a few counts of this clonotype. This chain joins TRBV5-1 and TRBJ2-7; TRBD1 matches at 9 bases. From germline, CDR1 is SGHRS and CDR2 YFSETQ. Losses at the gene ends were 4 bases for V and 7 bases for J; bases not matched to a gene: 6. This CDR3 comprises 13 residues. CDR3 region: CASSGDRALEQYF. The DNA for the CDR3 is TGCGCCAGCAGCGGGGACAGGGCCCTAGAGCAGTACTTC.

At least ten counts were recorded for this clonotype. The J gene is TRBJ1-5, the V gene TRBV7-2, with D possibly matching TRBD1 (6 bases). The CDR3 is made up of 15 amino acids. V lost 0 bases and J 7 bases, leaving 13 bases between the germline ends. CDR1 is SGHTA and CDR2 is FQGNSA in the germline V gene. The CDR3 DNA reads as TGTGCCAGCAGCTTAGCGATACAGGGAAGGCAGCCCCAGCATTTT. This codes for CASSLAIQGRQPQHF.

The chain links TRBV20-1 to TRBJ1-4; D is unresolved. CDR3 length equals 11 residues. Germline CDR1 DFQATT, CDR2 SNEGSKA (reference sequence). Trimming removed 7 bases from V and 5 bases from J, with 8 bases in between. The DNA for the CDR3 is TGCAGTGGTTATAGCAATGAAAAACTGTTTTTT. Encoded protein: CSGYSNEKLFF.

This clonotype appeared a few times. The gene calls are TRBV5-1 and TRBJ1-2; D possibly corresponds to TRBD1 (5 bases). V was clipped by 5 bases and J by 3 bases, with 8 bases between them. In germline, CDR1 is SGHRS, CDR2 YFSETQ. The CDR3 contains 12 residues. The DNA for the CDR3 is TGCGCCAGCAGTCGGGACGACTATGGCTACACCTTC. Amino acid sequence: CASSRDDYGYTF.

This clonotype appeared many times. The chain combines TRBV6-1 with TRBJ1-1; maybe TRBD1 (5 bases). This CDR3 has 13 residues. In germline, CDR1 is MNHNS, CDR2 SASEGT. Trimming stripped 6 bases from V and 0 bases from J, with 8 bases between. The DNA for the CDR3 is TGTGCCAGCAGGAGACAGATGAACACTGAAGCTTTCTTT. Translation: CASRRQMNTEAFF.

V usage is TRBV6-1 and J usage is TRBJ2-4, with 8 bases aligning to TRBD1. In germline, CDR1 is MNHNS, CDR2 SASEGT. Trimming took 6 bases from V and 1 from J; bases not matched to a gene: 14. The CDR3 has 18 amino acids. The CDR3 sequence is CASRNGQGRMVAKNIQYF. As DNA, the CDR3 is TGTGCCAGCAGAAACGGACAGGGTCGCATGGTTGCCAAAAACATTCAGTACTTC.

This chain's CDR3 is CSASPGYYYGYTF. CDR3 DNA: TGCAGTGCTAGTCCGGGTTATTACTATGGCTACACCTTC. This chain joins TRBV20-1 and TRBJ1-2; D is ambiguous. The CDR3 is made up of 13 amino acids. Germline CDR1 reads DFQATT; CDR2 reads SNEGSKA (reference sequence). The V gene lost 3 bases and the J gene lost 3 bases, with 11 bases spanning the gap.

This clonotype was seen ten or more times. CDR3 nucleotide sequence: TGCAGTGCCCATCGGACTGGAAGCTCCTACGAGCAGTACTTC. Amino acid sequence: CSAHRTGSSYEQYF. The V gene is TRBV20-1, the J gene TRBJ2-7; D may be TRBD2 (5 bases). V shed 6 bases and J shed 0 bases, with 15 bases lying between them. The V gene's germline CDR1 is DFQATT and CDR2 SNEGSKA (reference sequence). This CDR3 is built from 14 residues.

This clonotype was counted ten times or more. The CDR3 region has the DNA TGCAGCGCGGGGGGCCTCACAGCTAGCTCTGGAAACACCATATATTTT. As protein: CSAGGLTASSGNTIYF. The gene calls are TRBV29-1 and TRBJ1-3, with TRBD1 as a possible D gene (6 bases). With 7 bases removed from V and 0 bases from J, the gap between germline ends came to 19 bases. Germline CDR1 and CDR2: SQVTM and ANQGSEA. There are 16 residues in the CDR3.

This clonotype was counted only a few times. The CDR3 is CASSYSRLGVADTQYF. CDR3 in DNA: TGTGCCAGCAGTTACTCGAGACTAGGGGTAGCGGATACGCAGTATTTT. V and J are TRBV6-5 and TRBJ2-3, with D perhaps TRBD2 (6 bases). This CDR3 has 16 residues. The V end lost 0 bases, the J end lost 6 bases, and 16 bases lay between the germline ends. Germline CDR1 reads MNHEY; CDR2 reads SVGAGI.

This clonotype has a handful of counts. The germline gene is not matched at one end of the junction; a read error may be the cause. V gene TRBV7-9 combines with J gene TRBJ2-7, with 9 bases that match TRBD1. The CDR3 has 11 residues. Germline loops: CDR1 SEHNR, CDR2 FQNEAQ (reference sequence). The CDR3 spells CASSVGQGFHF. The CDR3 DNA reads TGTGCCAGCAGCGTGGGACAGGGTTTTCACTTC.

This clonotype appeared many times. The rearrangement joins TRBV9 to TRBJ1-2; D remains unclear. The V end lost 4 bases, the J end lost 7 bases, and 17 bases lay between the germline ends. Germline loops: CDR1 SGDLS, CDR2 YYNGEE. The CDR3 runs 14 residues. CDR3 coding DNA: TGTGCCAGCAGCCCATCCCCACTTTCGGGTGGCTACACCTTC. Amino acids: CASSPSPLSGGYTF.

This clonotype was counted a few times. The chain uses TRBV6-1 and TRBJ1-2; D is ambiguous. This CDR3 has 10 residues. Germline V gene sequence: CDR1 MNHNS, CDR2 SASEGT. Trimming stripped 6 bases from V and 10 bases from J, with 9 bases between. In DNA form, the CDR3 reads TGTGCCAGCAGCCTTGCGGACTACACCTTC. It specifies CASSLADYTF.

This rearrangement joins TRBV5-1 to TRBJ1-5; the D is unclear. Germline V lookup: CDR1 SGHRS, CDR2 YFSETQ. V was clipped by 4 bases and J by 1 base, with 15 bases between them. The CDR3 length is 16 residues. CDR3 DNA sequence: TGCGCCAGCAGCCGGACGCCCCTGGGGAGCAATCAGCCCCAGCATTTT. Amino acid sequence: CASSRTPLGSNQPQHF.

In this sample, this clonotype turned up many times. The rearrangement uses TRBV5-1 and TRBJ1-1, with D possibly matching TRBD1 (5 bases). CDR3 length: 14 amino acids. Trimming took off 6 bases at V and 3 bases at J, with 15 bases between the two ends. CDR1 is SGHRS, CDR2 YFSETQ, per germline. In nucleotides, the CDR3 is TGCGCCAGCACCAGAGGGGAGTACGACACTGAAGCTTTCTTT. It encodes CASTRGEYDTEAFF.

This clonotype was counted many times. A read error may account for a junction end that differs from germline. The rearrangement uses TRBV4-3 and TRBJ1-3; D is possibly TRBD1 (5 bases). This CDR3 region has 18 residues. Germline V gene lookup returns CDR1 LGHNA and CDR2 YSLEER. The CDR3 is CASSQDSTGRSSGNTVYF. The CDR3 nucleotides read TGCGCCAGCAGCCAAGATTCAACGGGACGTAGTTCTGGAAACACCGTATATTTT.

This clonotype was counted at least ten times. The rearrangement links TRBV2 to TRBJ1-4; 7 nucleotides match TRBD1. From germline, CDR1 is SNHLY and CDR2 FYNNEI. Trimming removed 7 bases from V and 1 base from J; junction bases left unmatched: 3. The length of the CDR3 is 14 residues. The CDR3 region is CASMRQGTNEKLFF. The CDR3 DNA is TGTGCCAGCATGCGACAGGGAACTAATGAAAAACTGTTTTTT.

This clonotype was recorded at least ten times. V gene TRBV5-1 combines with J gene TRBJ2-1; 11 bases are a match to TRBD2. The CDR3 contains 16 residues. V lost 4 bases and J lost 2; bases outside the gene matches: 5. Germline-derived CDR1 and CDR2 are SGHRS and YFSETQ. CDR3 loop: CASSPVTSGTYNEQFF. CDR3 DNA: TGCGCCAGCAGCCCCGTGACTAGCGGGACCTACAATGAGCAGTTCTTC.

This clonotype was picked up a small number of times. The chain carries TRBV11-2 and TRBJ1-1; no clear D gene. In germline, CDR1 is SGHAT, CDR2 FQNNGV. V was clipped by 5 bases and J by 1 base, with 8 bases between them. The CDR3 consists of 13 residues. CDR3 coding DNA: TGTGCCAGCAGCCGTGAGGGGAACACTGAAGCTTTCTTT. Amino acid sequence: CASSREGNTEAFF.

This clonotype was detected ten times or more. This sequence joins TRBV19 and TRBJ1-5; D might be TRBD1 (5 bases). V dropped 3 bases and J dropped 2 bases, with 11 bases sitting between them. Per the germline V gene, CDR1 is LNHDA and CDR2 is SQIVND (reference sequence). The CDR3 covers 15 residues. The CDR3 DNA reads TGTGCCAGTAGTATTGAGGGGATGGGCAATCAGCCCCAGCATTTT. Amino acid sequence: CASSIEGMGNQPQHF.